This note documents a single T cell receptor beta chain sequence. A read error may account for a junction end that differs from germline. This specimen belongs to a study of identifying expanded T cells in peripheral blood. Assay: immunoSEQ multiplex PCR; the TCRdb copy retains only in-frame clones and omits some. The profile shows about 110,000 clones, approximately 90% of them singletons. Germline V gives CDR1 SNHLY, CDR2 FYNNEI. CDR3 length: 12 amino acids. The genes are TRBV2 and TRBJ2-1, with TRBD2 as a possible D gene (6 bases). This TCR was sampled from a person between 18 and 69 years old in good health. Sequenced sample: blood. CDR3 residues: CASSGSSGPPIF. The CDR3 coding sequence is TGTGCCAGCAGCGGGAGCTCAGGTCCTCCGATCTTC.